Shown below are 23 T cell receptor beta chains from a single sample sequenced in a study of molecular identifiers for immune sequencing clone quantification. TCRdb re-derived calls from the PCR reads in MiXCR, one entry per CDR3 protein. In the table there are 600,000 to 650,000 distinct CDR3 sequences, 20% of which are singletons. The specimen was naive CD8+ T cells from blood, with Jurkat cell RNA spiked in. Subset defined: FACS-sorted CD8+CD4-CCR7+CD45RA+ naive T cells. The receptor source for this set is a human donor in good health. Some libraries in this study had Jurkat cell RNA spiked in.

Concerning this clonotype: This may be a read error: a much more frequent sequence differs by one nucleotide. The conserved final phenylalanine or tryptophan is absent from the CDR3, which likely points to a read error. The V and J genes are TRBV9 and TRBJ1-1, with 10 bases aligning to TRBD1. The CDR3 sequence is 16 residues long. V shed 3 bases and J 2 bases; nucleotides not matched to a gene: 7. Germline-derived CDR1 and CDR2 are SGDLS and YYNGEE. CDR3 loop: CASSGDWTGGNTEAFS. Written as DNA, the CDR3 is TGTGCCAGCAGCGGGGACTGGACAGGGGGTAACACTGAAGCTTTCTCT.

About this clonotype: Mismatch with germline at one junction end may stem from a read error. The gene calls are TRBV4-1 and TRBJ1-6; D may be TRBD1 (5 bases). Germline V lookup: CDR1 MGHRA, CDR2 YSYEKL. The CDR3 sequence is 15 residues long. CDR3 residues: CASSPRDSSNSPLHF. CDR3 DNA: TGCGCCAGCAGCCCCCGGGACTCCTCTAATTCACCCCTCCACTTT.

This chain joins TRBV7-6 and TRBJ2-2; the match to TRBD1 covers 7 bases. CDR1 is SGHVS, CDR2 FNYEAQ, per germline. Losses at the gene ends were 1 base for V and 3 bases for J; bases not matched to a gene: 5. The CDR3 length is 16 residues. Written as DNA, the CDR3 is TGTGCCAGCAGCTTAGTTGAGGGGACAGACACCGGGGAGCTGTTTTTT. This codes for CASSLVEGTDTGELFF.

This clonotype showed up many times. This chain uses TRBV27 with TRBJ2-7; D may be TRBD1 (6 bases). Per the germline V gene, CDR1 is MNHEY and CDR2 is SMNVEV (reference sequence). V was pared by 3 bases and J by 5 bases, with 14 bases between. This CDR3 is 14 amino acids long. CDR3 nucleotides: TGTGCCAGCAGTTTTGTCGGCAGGGGCAACGAGCAGTACTTC. It yields the protein CASSFVGRGNEQYF.

This clonotype has a count of ten or more. DNA for the CDR3: TGTGCCAGCAGTCCCTGGACTAGATTGACAGATACGCAGTATTTT. As protein: CASSPWTRLTDTQYF. The chain is built from TRBV2 and TRBJ2-3, with 7 bases fitting TRBD2. The CDR3 covers 15 residues. Germline assignment: CDR1 SNHLY and CDR2 FYNNEI. Germline trimming cut 5 bases from V and 3 bases from J; bases unmatched to any gene: 8. Combining the CDR3 with reference TRBV2 and TRBJ2-3 gives the whole variable domain EPEVTQTPSHQVTQMGQEVILRCVPISNHLYFYWYRQILGQKVEFLVSFYNNEISEKSEIFDDQFSVERPDGSNFTLKIRSTKLEDSAMYFCASSPWTRLTDTQYFGPGTRLTVL.

This clonotype was seen only once. A read error is possible here, since a much larger clone lies one base away. This chain joins TRBV6-2 or TRBV6-3 and TRBJ1-1; 10 nucleotides agree with TRBD1. This CDR3 is built from 15 residues. Germline V lookup: CDR1 MNHEY, CDR2 SVGEGT. For the CDR3, the DNA is TGTGCCAGCGGTTACGACAGGGGGCAGGCAACTGAAGCTTTCTTT. Encoded protein: CASGYDRGQATEAFF.

A word on this clonotype: Since the CDR3 does not end with the conserved phenylalanine or tryptophan, this likely comes from a read error. The chain couples TRBV28 to TRBJ1-6; unclear D gene. Germline CDR1 is MDHEN and CDR2 is SYDVKM. The CDR3 totals 17 residues. V lost 4 bases to trimming and J lost 10 bases, with 23 bases between them. CDR3 nucleotides: TGTGCCAGCAGTTCCACCCCCTATAGAGCGGGCGGATCACCCCTCCACCTT. Its protein product is CASSSTPYRAGGSPLHL.

This clonotype came up many times. The V gene is TRBV9, the J gene TRBJ1-4; D unclear. V lost 4 bases to trimming and J lost 3 bases, with 13 bases between them. The CDR3 sequence is 15 residues long. Germline V CDR1 and CDR2: SGDLS, YYNGEE. CDR3 loop: CASSIGSSANEKLFF. The CDR3 DNA is TGTGCCAGCAGCATCGGATCTTCGGCTAATGAAAAACTGTTTTTT.

About this clonotype itself: This clone may be a read error of a much larger clone one base away. The chain links TRBV13 to TRBJ2-5; TRBD1 aligns across 8 bases. Germline loops: CDR1 PRHDT, CDR2 FYEKMQ (reference sequence). The CDR3 has 14 amino acids. V lost 7 bases to trimming and J lost 7 bases; unmatched junction nucleotides: 11. Here the CDR3 DNA reads TGTGCCAGCAACTCCGAGACAGGGGTTGGGACCCAGTACTTC. This codes for CASNSETGVGTQYF.

This chain uses TRBV5-3 with TRBJ2-7; TRBD1 aligns across 7 bases. TRBV5-3 is an ORF for which the function is uncertain. This CDR3 contains 15 residues. V was clipped by 8 bases and J by 0 bases; unmatched bases: 11. The CDR3 region has the DNA TGTGCCAGCATGCGCAGGGGGTCAAGCTCCTACGAGCAGTACTTC. This encodes CASMRRGSSSYEQYF.

This clonotype was seen a few times. This chain connects TRBV3-1 to TRBJ2-7, with D maybe TRBD2 (7 bases). Trimming pared 0 bases from V and 5 bases from J, leaving 17 bases between. The CDR3 runs 16 residues. Looked up from germline, CDR1 is LGHDT and CDR2 is YNNKEL (reference sequence). CDR3 sequence reads: CASSQEWTAGPHEQYF. The CDR3 DNA follows: TGTGCCAGCAGCCAAGAATGGACAGCGGGACCACACGAGCAGTACTTC.

The rearrangement links TRBV4-3 to TRBJ2-2; 10 positions match TRBD2. The CDR3 length is 16 residues. Germline V lookup: CDR1 LGHNA, CDR2 YSLEER. V shed 0 bases and J 5 bases; nucleotides not matched to a gene: 3. CDR3 nucleotides: TGCGCCAGCAGCCAAGACCTAGCGGGGGTGACCGGGGAGCTGTTTTTT. Translating it yields CASSQDLAGVTGELFF.

Turning to this clonotype: This may arise from a read error, as a much more abundant clone is one base away. V is TRBV28 and J is TRBJ1-1, with 7 positions matching TRBD1. The CDR3 spans 15 residues. Germline lookup yields CDR1 MDHEN and CDR2 SYDVKM. V shed 2 bases, J shed 4 bases, and the junction held 7 bases outside the gene matches. The CDR3 sequence: CASSLGSAGGTEAFF. The CDR3 coding sequence is TGTGCCAGCAGTTTAGGGTCGGCAGGGGGCACTGAAGCTTTCTTT.

There are many counts of this clonotype. V and J are TRBV29-1 and TRBJ2-5; 11 nucleotides align to TRBD2. The CDR3 length is 13 residues. Germline V gives CDR1 SQVTM, CDR2 ANQGSEA. V dropped 7 bases and J dropped 3; count of bases not matched to a gene: 4. The CDR3: CSAQGLAEETQYF. CDR3 sequence (DNA): TGCAGCGCCCAGGGACTAGCGGAAGAGACCCAGTACTTC.

This clonotype was counted once. A much larger clone is a single base away; this may be a read error. V gene TRBV20-1 combines with J gene TRBJ2-7, with D maybe TRBD1 (5 bases). The CDR3 runs 15 residues. Germline lookup yields CDR1 DFQATT and CDR2 SNEGSKA (reference sequence). CDR3 DNA sequence: TGCAGTGCTAGAGATCTTTACAGGACCTCCCACGAGCAGTACTTC. Its protein product is CSARDLYRTSHEQYF.

About this clonotype: Compared with germline, one end of the junction differs, possibly owing to a read error. The chain is built from TRBV7-7 and TRBJ2-1; either TRBD1 or TRBD2 may fit D (5 bases each). Germline V gives CDR1 SSHAT, CDR2 FNYEAQ (reference sequence). The CDR3 has 14 amino acids. The CDR3 spells CASSLGEPYNEQFF. CDR3 bases: TGTGCTAGCAGTTTGGGGGAGCCGTACAATGAGCAGTTCTTC.

The rearrangement joins TRBV11-2 to TRBJ2-5; 11 positions match TRBD2. The CDR3 length is 18 residues. Per germline, CDR1 SGHAT and CDR2 FQNNGV. With V trimmed by 3 bases and J by 1 base, 10 bases remained unmatched. The chain's CDR3 is CASSLGRGTSGRQETQYF. CDR3 nucleotides: TGTGCCAGCAGCTTGGGGAGGGGGACTAGCGGACGCCAAGAGACCCAGTACTTC. Full variable domain (outside the CDR3, taken from reference TRBV11-2 and TRBJ2-5): EAGVAQSPRYKIIEKRQSVAFWCNPISGHATLYWYQQILGQGPKLLIQFQNNGVVDDSQLPKDRFSAERLKGVDSTLKIQPAKLEDSAVYLCASSLGRGTSGRQETQYFGPGTRLLVL.

This clonotype was observed at least ten times. This chain links TRBV6-5 with TRBJ2-3, with D possibly being TRBD2 (5 bases). The CDR3 loop spans 14 amino acids. Germline values: CDR1 MNHEY, CDR2 SVGAGI. The V gene lost 3 bases and the J gene lost 2 bases, with 9 bases spanning the gap. The CDR3 spells CASSYERDTDTQYF. The CDR3 DNA follows: TGTGCCAGCAGTTATGAACGGGACACAGATACGCAGTATTTT.

This clonotype was observed many times. The chain has TRBV12-5 and TRBJ2-5, with TRBD1 identical over 9 bases. The CDR3 spans 15 residues. J was trimmed by 5 bases and V by 3 bases; bases with no gene match: 7. From germline, CDR1 is LGHNT and CDR2 FRNRAP. CDR3 sequence (DNA): TGTGCTAGTGGTTTCCAGGACAGGGGTCCGGAGACCCAGTACTTC. Amino acids: CASGFQDRGPETQYF.

This clonotype was detected many times. This rearrangement joins TRBV14 to TRBJ2-3; tentatively, D is TRBD2 (6 bases). The germline gives CDR1 SGHDN, CDR2 FVKESK. Trimming stripped 6 bases from V and 5 bases from J, with 12 bases between. CDR3 length: 13 residues. Here the CDR3 reads CASRRLGGDTQYF. The DNA for the CDR3 is TGTGCCAGCAGGCGACTAGGTGGAGATACGCAGTATTTT.

This clonotype showed up many times. The V call is TRBV27, the J call TRBJ1-5, with 9 bases lining up with TRBD1. With 4 bases clipped from V and 1 base from J, the junction kept 5 bases outside the gene matches. CDR3 length: 16 residues. Germline CDR1 MNHEY, CDR2 SMNVEV (reference sequence). CDR3 amino acids: CASSSIGTGSNQPQHF. The DNA of the CDR3 is TGTGCCAGCAGTTCAATAGGGACAGGGAGCAATCAGCCCCAGCATTTT.

Many counts were recorded for this clonotype. The rearrangement uses TRBV2 and TRBJ1-1; the D is unclear. This CDR3 is 14 amino acids long. Germline CDR1 SNHLY, CDR2 FYNNEI. V was clipped by 7 bases and J by 0 bases, with 12 bases between them. CDR3 in amino acids: CASKTGYMNTEAFF. The CDR3 region has the DNA TGTGCCAGCAAGACGGGCTACATGAACACTGAAGCTTTCTTT.

On this clonotype: Mismatch with germline at one junction end may stem from a read error. This chain connects TRBV5-1 to TRBJ2-3; 9 bases agree with TRBD2. This CDR3 is built from 16 residues. Germline CDR1 and CDR2: SGHRS and YFSETQ. The CDR3: CASSWEREAYTDTHYF. The CDR3 region has the DNA TGCGCCAGCAGCTGGGAGCGGGAGGCCTACACAGATACGCATTATTTT.